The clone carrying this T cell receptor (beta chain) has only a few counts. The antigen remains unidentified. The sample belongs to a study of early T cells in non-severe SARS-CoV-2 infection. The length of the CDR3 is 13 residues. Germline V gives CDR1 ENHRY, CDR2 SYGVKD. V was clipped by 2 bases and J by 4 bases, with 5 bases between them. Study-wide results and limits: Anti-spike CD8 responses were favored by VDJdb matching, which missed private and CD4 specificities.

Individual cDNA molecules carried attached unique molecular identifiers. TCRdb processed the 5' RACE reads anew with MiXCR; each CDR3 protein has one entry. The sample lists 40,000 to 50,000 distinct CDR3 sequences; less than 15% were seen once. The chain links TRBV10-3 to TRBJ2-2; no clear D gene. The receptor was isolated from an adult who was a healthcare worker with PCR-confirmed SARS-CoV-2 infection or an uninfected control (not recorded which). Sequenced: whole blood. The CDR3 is CAISELPTGELFF. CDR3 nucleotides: TGTGCCATCAGTGAGCTGCCCACCGGGGAGCTGTTTTTT.